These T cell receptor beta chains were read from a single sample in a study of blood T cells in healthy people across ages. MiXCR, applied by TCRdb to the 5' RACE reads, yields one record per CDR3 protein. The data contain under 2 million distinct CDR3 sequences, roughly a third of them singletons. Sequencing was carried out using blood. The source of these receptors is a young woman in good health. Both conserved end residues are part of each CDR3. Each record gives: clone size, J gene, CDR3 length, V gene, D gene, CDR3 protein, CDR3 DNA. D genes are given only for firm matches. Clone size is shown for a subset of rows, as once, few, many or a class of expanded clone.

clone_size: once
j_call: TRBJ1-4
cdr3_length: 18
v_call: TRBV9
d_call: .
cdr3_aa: CVSRSVGTARRGNEKLFF
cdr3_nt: TGTGTCAGCAGAAGTGTTGGGACCGCGCGACGGGGGAATGAAAAACTGTTTTTT

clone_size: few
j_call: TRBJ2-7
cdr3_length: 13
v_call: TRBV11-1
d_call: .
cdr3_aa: CASSLADRSEQYF
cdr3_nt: TGTGCCAGCAGCTTAGCCGACAGGTCCGAGCAGTACTTC

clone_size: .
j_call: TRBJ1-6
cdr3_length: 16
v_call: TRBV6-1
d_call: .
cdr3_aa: CASIRTASSYNSPLHF
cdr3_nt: TGTGCCAGCATTCGGACCGCGAGCTCCTATAATTCACCCCTCCACTTT

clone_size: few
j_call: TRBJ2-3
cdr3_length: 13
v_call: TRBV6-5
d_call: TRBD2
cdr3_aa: CASSYLAADTQYF
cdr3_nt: TGTGCCAGCAGTTACCTAGCGGCAGATACGCAGTATTTT

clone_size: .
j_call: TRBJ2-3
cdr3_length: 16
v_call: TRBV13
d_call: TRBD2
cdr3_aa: CANSLGAGGPTDTQYF
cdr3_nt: TGTGCCAACAGCTTAGGAGCGGGGGGGCCCACAGATACGCAGTATTTT

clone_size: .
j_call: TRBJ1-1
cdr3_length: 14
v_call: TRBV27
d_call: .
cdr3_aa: CASGLTGLNTEAFF
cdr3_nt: TGTGCCAGCGGACTAACAGGGTTGAACACTGAAGCTTTCTTT

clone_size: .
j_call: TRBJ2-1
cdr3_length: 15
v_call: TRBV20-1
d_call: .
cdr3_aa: CSATEVGSIPHEQFF
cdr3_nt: TGCAGTGCCACAGAGGTCGGGAGCATTCCCCATGAGCAGTTCTTC

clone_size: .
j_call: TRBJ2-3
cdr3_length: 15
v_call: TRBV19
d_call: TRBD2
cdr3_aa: CASRQRGTSTDTQYF
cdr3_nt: TGTGCCAGTAGGCAGCGGGGGACCTCAACAGATACGCAGTATTTT

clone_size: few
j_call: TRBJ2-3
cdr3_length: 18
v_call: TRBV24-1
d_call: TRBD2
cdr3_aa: CATSDTPGTSGRSDTQYF
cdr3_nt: TGTGCCACCAGTGACACCCCCGGGACTAGCGGGAGATCAGATACGCAGTATTTT

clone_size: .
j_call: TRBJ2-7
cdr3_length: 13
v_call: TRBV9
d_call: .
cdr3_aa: CASSVGGQYEQYF
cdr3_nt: TGTGCCAGCAGCGTAGGGGGACAATACGAGCAGTACTTC

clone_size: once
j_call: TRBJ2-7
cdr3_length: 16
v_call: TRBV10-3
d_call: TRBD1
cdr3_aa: CAISDPGGQGSYERYF
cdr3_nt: TGTGCCATCAGTGACCCGGGGGGACAGGGGTCCTACGAGCGGTACTTC

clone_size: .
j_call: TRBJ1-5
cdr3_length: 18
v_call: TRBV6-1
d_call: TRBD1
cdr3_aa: CASSPVYRTGGANQPQHF
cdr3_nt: TGTGCCAGCAGTCCTGTATATAGGACAGGGGGGGCCAATCAGCCCCAGCATTTT

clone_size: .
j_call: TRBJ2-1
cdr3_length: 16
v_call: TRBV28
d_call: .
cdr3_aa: CASSSRRVQDYNEQFF
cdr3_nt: TGTGCCAGCAGTTCTCGGAGGGTACAGGACTACAATGAGCAGTTCTTC

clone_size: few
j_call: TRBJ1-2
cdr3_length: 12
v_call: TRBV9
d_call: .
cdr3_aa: CASSTGSSGYTF
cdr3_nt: TGTGCCAGCAGTACAGGGTCGAGTGGCTACACCTTC

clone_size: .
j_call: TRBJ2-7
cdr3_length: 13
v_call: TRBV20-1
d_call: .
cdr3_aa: CSASIRGYYEQYF
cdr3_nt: TGCAGTGCTTCTATCCGAGGGTATTACGAGCAGTACTTC

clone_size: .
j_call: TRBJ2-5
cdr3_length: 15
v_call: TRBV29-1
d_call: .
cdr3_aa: CSVEKQGPYQETQYF
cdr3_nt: TGCAGCGTTGAAAAGCAGGGGCCTTACCAAGAGACCCAGTACTTC

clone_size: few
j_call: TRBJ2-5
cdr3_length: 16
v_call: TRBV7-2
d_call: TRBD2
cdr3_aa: CASSLGTSTRQETQYF
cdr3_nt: TGTGCCAGCAGCTTGGGGACTAGCACCAGACAAGAGACCCAGTACTTC

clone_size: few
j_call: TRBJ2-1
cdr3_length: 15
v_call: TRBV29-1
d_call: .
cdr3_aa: CSVEDTVRSYNEQFF
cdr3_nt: TGCAGCGTTGAAGACACGGTCCGGTCCTACAATGAGCAGTTCTTC

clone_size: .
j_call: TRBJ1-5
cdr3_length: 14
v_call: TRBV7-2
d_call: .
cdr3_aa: CASSLRQSGQPQHF
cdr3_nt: TGTGCCAGCAGCCTAAGACAGTCGGGGCAGCCCCAGCATTTT

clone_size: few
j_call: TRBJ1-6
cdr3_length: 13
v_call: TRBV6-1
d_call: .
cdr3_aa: CAISGGAGSPLHF
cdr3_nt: TGTGCCATCTCGGGGGGGGCCGGGTCACCCCTCCACTTT

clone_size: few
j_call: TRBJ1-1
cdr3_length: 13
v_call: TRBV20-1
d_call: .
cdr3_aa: CSAGRTVTTEAFF
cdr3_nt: TGCAGTGCTGGAAGGACAGTAACCACTGAAGCTTTCTTT

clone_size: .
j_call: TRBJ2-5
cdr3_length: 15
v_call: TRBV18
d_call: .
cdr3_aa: CASSPPGRKQETQYF
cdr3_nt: TGTGCCAGCTCACCTCCGGGACGAAAACAAGAGACCCAGTACTTC